A single sample gave rise to the 23 T cell receptor beta chains below, sequenced in a study of tumor T cells in aggressive B-cell lymphoma. Measured with immunoSEQ multiplex PCR; TCRdb has only the in-frame clones, and not every one. The sample has 6,600 or so clones, around 90% seen once. Sequencing was performed on tumor tissue. The source of these receptors is an adult with diffuse large B cell lymphoma. Some clones in this sample may be carry-over from other donors' samples.

Written as DNA, the CDR3 is TGTGCCAGCAGCTTACGGGAGTTTTATGGCTACACCTTC. Its protein is CASSLREFYGYTF. The rearrangement uses TRBV7-9 and TRBJ1-2, with D unresolved. CDR3 length: 13 amino acids. CDR1 is SEHNR and CDR2 is FQNEAQ in the germline V gene (reference sequence). V lost 2 bases to trimming and J lost 5 bases, with 9 bases between them.

With respect to this clone: The junction and the germline gene differ at one end; a read error may be behind it. The chain is built from TRBV7-2 and TRBJ1-2; 9 nucleotides match TRBD1. The CDR3 loop spans 13 amino acids. The germline V gene has CDR1 SGHTA and CDR2 FQGNSA. CDR3 nucleotides: TGTGCCAGCAGCCAGTCCCGGGACAGGGTTTGGGGCTTC. The encoded protein is CASSQSRDRVWGF.

This chain links TRBV6-1 with TRBJ2-1; tentative D call: TRBD1 (6 bases). This CDR3 is 15 amino acids long. CDR1 is MNHNS, CDR2 SASEGT, per germline. The V end was cut by 7 bases, the J end by 2 bases, with 15 bases between. The CDR3 reads CASTGTGMAYNEQFF. The CDR3 region has the DNA TGTGCCAGCACCGGAACAGGGATGGCCTACAATGAGCAGTTCTTC.

The rearrangement joins TRBV21-1 to TRBJ1-1. TRBV21-1 constitutes a pseudogene. The CDR3 is 16 residues long. CDR3 DNA sequence: TGTGCCAGCAGCAAAGGTATAATTAGCAGAAACACTGAAGCTTTCTTT. This codes for CASSKGIISRNTEAFF.

The chain couples TRBV29-1 to TRBJ1-3, with D possibly matching TRBD1 (5 bases). Deletions cut 2 bases from V and 2 bases from J, with 7 bases between. Germline CDR1 reads SQVTM; CDR2 reads ANQGSEA. This CDR3 spans 13 amino acids. CDR3 DNA sequence: TGCAGCGTTGAATTAGGGGCTGGAAACACCATATATTTT. This translates into CSVELGAGNTIYF.

This clone appeared a single time. This chain uses TRBV15 with TRBJ2-5; D is undetermined. V lost 0 bases to trimming and J lost 5 bases, with 7 bases between them. This CDR3 has 13 amino acids. Per germline, CDR1 LNHNV and CDR2 YYDKDF (reference sequence). CDR3 bases: TGTGCCACCAGCAGAGATCTAGGCGAGACCCAGTACTTC. Translated, it gives CATSRDLGETQYF.

This clone has a single count. This chain joins TRBV5-1 and TRBJ2-3, with 8 bases that match TRBD2. Germline values: CDR1 SGHRS, CDR2 YFSETQ. The CDR3 contains 14 residues. V trimming: 6 bases; J trimming: 0 bases; junction bases outside the gene matches: 3. The CDR3 DNA reads TGCGCCAGCACCCGGGGGGGAAGCACAGATACGCAGTATTTT. It translates to CASTRGGSTDTQYF.

V gene TRBV27 combines with J gene TRBJ1-5; D remains ambiguous. Germline V gives CDR1 MNHEY, CDR2 SMNVEV (reference sequence). The CDR3 is made up of 15 amino acids. Deletions cut 2 bases from V and 0 bases from J, with 8 bases between. CDR3 loop: CASSLGTPSNQPQHF. The CDR3 DNA reads as TGTGCCAGCAGTTTAGGCACCCCTAGCAATCAGCCCCAGCATTTT.

The J gene is TRBJ1-2, the V gene TRBV28; the D gene is possibly TRBD1 (6 bases). V lost 5 bases, J lost 0 bases, and 16 bases lay in between. CDR1 and CDR2 (germline): MDHEN, SYDVKM. The CDR3 extends over 16 amino acids. The chain's CDR3 is CASSPIDRSANYGYTF. CDR3 sequence (DNA): TGTGCCAGCAGTCCGATAGACAGGTCAGCTAACTATGGCTACACCTTC.

The chain couples TRBV7-9 to TRBJ1-1, with 9 bases aligning to TRBD1. The ends lost 3 bases at V and 3 bases at J; junction bases unmatched: 2. Germline assignment: CDR1 SEHNR and CDR2 FQNEAQ (reference sequence). The CDR3 contains 14 residues. The CDR3 reads CASSFGQGYTEAFF. The CDR3 nucleotides are TGTGCCAGCAGCTTCGGACAGGGGTACACTGAAGCTTTCTTT.

The genes are TRBV2 and TRBJ2-2; TRBD1 agrees at 8 bases. The CDR3 is 15 residues long. V dropped 8 bases and J dropped 4; count of bases not matched to a gene: 9. Germline CDR1 reads SNHLY; CDR2 reads FYNNEI. Here the CDR3 DNA reads TGTGCCAGCCATGAACGGACAGGGTCCACCGGGGAGCTGTTTTTT. Its protein is CASHERTGSTGELFF.

The V gene is TRBV27, the J gene TRBJ2-1; 8 nucleotides match TRBD2. The CDR3 spans 15 residues. Losses at the gene ends were 3 bases for V and 6 bases for J; bases not matched to a gene: 7. Germline V gene sequence: CDR1 MNHEY, CDR2 SMNVEV (reference sequence). The CDR3: CASSLGLVLTNEQFF. The CDR3 DNA sequence: TGTGCCAGCAGTTTGGGACTAGTACTTACCAATGAGCAGTTCTTC.

This sequence joins TRBV29-1 and TRBJ1-4; 7 bases are shared with TRBD1. Germline V gene data show CDR1 as SQVTM and CDR2 as ANQGSEA. The CDR3 loop spans 16 amino acids. Trimming took 6 bases from V and 0 from J; bases not matched to a gene: 10. Written as DNA, the CDR3 is TGCAGCGTGGCCCCCGGACAGGCGGCAACTAATGAAAAACTGTTTTTT. Translated: CSVAPGQAATNEKLFF.

The rearrangement joins TRBV7-2 to TRBJ2-3; TRBD2 matches 12 bases. In germline, CDR1 is SGHTA, CDR2 FQGNSA. J gave up 5 bases and V 6 bases, and 15 bases lay outside the gene matches. This CDR3 is 18 amino acids long. This chain's CDR3 is CASSRTSGGYQGGDTQYF. In nucleotides, the CDR3 is TGTGCCAGCAGTCGCACTAGCGGGGGGTACCAGGGGGGAGATACGCAGTATTTT.

This chain connects TRBV29-1 to TRBJ2-3; tentative D call: TRBD1 (6 bases). The V end lost 4 bases, the J end lost 2 bases, and 7 bases lay between the germline ends. The CDR3 is 12 amino acids. The germline V gene has CDR1 SQVTM and CDR2 ANQGSEA. CDR3 coding DNA: TGCAGCGTTGGGACAGACACAGATACGCAGTATTTT. As protein: CSVGTDTDTQYF.

This chain joins TRBV18 and TRBJ1-5; D unresolved. The germline V gene encodes CDR1 KGHSH and CDR2 LQKENI. Trimming took 2 bases from V and 0 from J, leaving 14 bases between them. This CDR3 contains 17 residues. The CDR3 DNA follows: TGTGCCAGCTCACCATCGGCAGCGGCTCATAGCAATCAGCCCCAGCATTTT. This sequence encodes CASSPSAAAHSNQPQHF. The entire variable domain, with the rest obtained from reference TRBV18 and TRBJ1-5, is as follows: NAGVMQNPRHLVRRRGQEARLRCSPMKGHSHVYWYRQLPEEGLKFMVYLQKENIIDESGMPKERFSAEFPKEGPSILRIQQVVRGDSAAYFCASSPSAAAHSNQPQHFGDGTRLSIL.

The V and J genes are TRBV30 and TRBJ1-2, with 7 bases fitting TRBD1. The CDR3 is made up of 12 amino acids. CDR1 and CDR2 from the germline V gene are GTSNPN and SVGIG (reference sequence). Unmatched junction bases numbered 4, after V lost 2 bases and J lost 7 bases. The CDR3 loop is CAWSRQGVGYTF. The CDR3 coding sequence is TGTGCCTGGAGTCGACAGGGCGTTGGCTACACCTTC.

The chain uses TRBV19 and TRBJ2-3; TRBD1 agrees at 9 bases. This CDR3 spans 16 amino acids. Germline-derived CDR1 and CDR2 are LNHDA and SQIVND (reference sequence). With V trimmed by 5 bases and J by 4 bases, 10 bases remained unmatched. This CDR3 reads CASSPGTGRGADTQYF. The CDR3, as DNA: TGTGCCAGTAGTCCTGGGACAGGGAGGGGTGCAGATACGCAGTATTTT.

The chain employs TRBV19 and TRBJ1-2; TRBD1 agrees at 7 bases. Germline values: CDR1 LNHDA, CDR2 SQIVND (reference sequence). J was trimmed by 7 bases and V by 7 bases; bases with no gene match: 12. The CDR3 is made up of 14 amino acids. The CDR3 is CASTPGQPVSGYTF. For the CDR3, the DNA is TGTGCCAGTACCCCGGGACAGCCGGTCTCTGGCTACACCTTC.

The chain has TRBV30 and TRBJ2-3; 8 bases agree with TRBD2. Germline V lookup: CDR1 GTSNPN, CDR2 SVGIG (reference sequence). J lost 8 bases, V lost 1 base, and 5 bases had no gene match. The CDR3 runs 13 residues. CDR3: CAWSGLSGGTQYF. The DNA of the CDR3 is TGTGCCTGGAGTGGCCTCAGCGGGGGTACGCAGTATTTT.

This clone showed up just once. The rearrangement joins TRBV4-3 to TRBJ2-3; 8 nucleotides align to TRBD2. CDR3 length: 16 amino acids. The germline V gene encodes CDR1 LGHNA and CDR2 YSLEER. Trimming took 2 bases from V and 6 from J; bases not matched to a gene: 10. CDR3 in amino acids: CASSQSGTGGYDTQYF. CDR3 coding DNA: TGCGCCAGCAGCCAATCGGGGACGGGAGGGTACGATACGCAGTATTTT.

This chain uses TRBV6-1 with TRBJ2-7, with D tentatively TRBD1 (5 bases). Trimming stripped 2 bases from V and 4 bases from J, with 12 bases between. There are 14 residues in the CDR3. Looked up from germline, CDR1 is MNHNS and CDR2 is SASEGT. DNA for the CDR3: TGTGCCAGCAGTGAATTTGTTGACAGATACGAGCAGTACTTC. Residues: CASSEFVDRYEQYF.

The chain joins TRBV11-2 to TRBJ2-1, with D possibly TRBD1 on 5 matching bases. Germline CDR1 is SGHAT and CDR2 is FQNNGV. This CDR3 has 10 residues. The V gene lost 5 bases and the J gene lost 12 bases, with 8 bases spanning the gap. CDR3 sequence (DNA): TGTGCCAGCAGCCAGGGCGGGCAGTTCTTC. Its protein product is CASSQGGQFF.